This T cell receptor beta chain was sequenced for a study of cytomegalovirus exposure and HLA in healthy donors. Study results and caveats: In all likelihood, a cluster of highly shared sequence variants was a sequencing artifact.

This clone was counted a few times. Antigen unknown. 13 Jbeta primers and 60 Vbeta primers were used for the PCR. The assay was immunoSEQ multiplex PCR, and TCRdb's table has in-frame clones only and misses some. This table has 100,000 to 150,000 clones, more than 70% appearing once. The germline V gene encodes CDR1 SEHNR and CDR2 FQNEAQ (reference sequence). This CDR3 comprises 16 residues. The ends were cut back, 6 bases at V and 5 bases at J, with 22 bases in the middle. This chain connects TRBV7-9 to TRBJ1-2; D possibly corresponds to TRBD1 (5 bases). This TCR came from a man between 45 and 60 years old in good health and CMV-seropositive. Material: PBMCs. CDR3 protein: CASSPLLGGMEYGYTF. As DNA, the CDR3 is TGTGCCAGCAGTCCCCTCCTGGGGGGGATGGAATATGGCTACACCTTC.